The clone carrying this T cell receptor beta chain was found many times. Its target is unknown. In germline, CDR1 is LGHDT, CDR2 YNNKEL (reference sequence). The CDR3 length is 14 residues. V lost 5 bases and J 3 bases, leaving 11 bases between the germline ends. The data originate from a study of identical twins. Whole-study findings and limits: Cord blood beta clonotypes present at high abundance carried fewer insertions; no such pattern appeared in memory repertoires. Monozygotic twin pairs showed more out-of-frame TCR alpha sharing than models estimated.

MiXCR, run by TCRdb on the 5' RACE reads, gives a single entry per CDR3 protein. The table includes hundreds of thousands of distinct CDR3 sequences, about 12% detected once. The data also belong to a second study, concerning yellow fever vaccine responses in identical twins.

Sequenced material: PBMCs. This clonotype was obtained from a woman aged 18-29 years in good health. The chain recombines TRBV3-1 with TRBJ2-1, with D perhaps matching TRBD1 (6 bases). The CDR3 nucleotides are TGTGCCAGCAGCGGACAGCGCCTCTACAATGAGCAGTTCTTC. It encodes CASSGQRLYNEQFF.